This is a list of T cell receptor beta chains from one sample in a study of PD-L1 blockade in urothelial cancer. Using immunoSEQ multiplex PCR, the repertoire was profiled, and TCRdb retains in-frame clones only, with some absent. The sample consists of tens of thousands of clones, around 90% of them appearing once. The specimen comprised PBMCs, sampled around atezolizumab (anti-PD-L1) treatment. The receptors originated from a man between 65 and 85 years old with urothelial cancer. CDR3s include the opening cysteine and the closing phenylalanine or tryptophan. The order of the fields is clone size, V gene, D gene, J gene, CDR3 protein, CDR3 DNA. The D gene is left open where the match is weak. Not all rows give a size; the values are once, few, many and, for expanded clones, a class.

.	TRBV4-1	.	TRBJ1-1	CASSALEGLNTEAFF	TGCGCCAGCAGCGCACTGGAGGGTTTGAACACTGAAGCTTTCTTT
.	TRBV5-4	.	TRBJ2-3	CASSGPSTDTQYF	TGTGCCAGCAGCGGGCCGAGCACAGATACGCAGTATTTT
once	TRBV28	.	TRBJ1-4	CASSSPGGVGEKLFF	TGTGCCAGCAGTTCCCCCGGGGGAGTGGGGGAAAAACTGTTTTTT
.	TRBV29-1	TRBD1	TRBJ2-7	CSVPGQGSSYEQYF	TGCAGCGTACCCGGACAGGGGTCGTCCTACGAGCAGTACTTC
.	TRBV5-1	.	TRBJ2-1	CASSVSNPADEQFF	TGCGCCAGCAGCGTCTCTAACCCGGCGGATGAGCAGTTCTTC
.	TRBV29-1	TRBD2	TRBJ2-1	CSVNAGVGNEQFF	TGCAGCGTTAACGCGGGAGTTGGTAATGAGCAGTTCTTC
.	TRBV19	.	TRBJ2-7	CASSYRTGVTTSYEQYF	TGTGCCAGTAGTTATCGTACCGGGGTAACCACCTCCTACGAGCAGTACTTC
.	TRBV6-5	TRBD1	TRBJ1-3	CASSSDRLFSGNTIYF	TGTGCCAGCAGTTCGGACAGGCTATTCTCTGGAAACACCATATATTTT
once	TRBV5-1	.	TRBJ2-7	CASSSSYEQYF	TGCGCCAGCAGCTCTTCCTACGAGCAGTACTTC
.	TRBV5-3	TRBD1	TRBJ2-1	CARSWARDRAGYNEQFF	TGTGCCAGAAGCTGGGCACGGGACAGGGCCGGCTACAATGAGCAGTTCTTC
once	TRBV10-2	.	TRBJ1-5	CASSDFHTDSNQPQHF	TGCGCCAGCAGTGACTTCCACACAGATAGCAATCAGCCCCAGCATTTT
.	TRBV6-1	TRBD2	TRBJ2-3	CASSESEGLAFTQYF	TGTGCCAGCAGTGAAAGTGAGGGACTAGCGTTTACGCAGTATTTT
.	TRBV6-5	.	TRBJ2-7	CASSQTPDPIYEQYF	TGTGCCAGCAGTCAGACACCCGATCCGATCTACGAGCAGTACTTC
.	TRBV30	.	TRBJ2-1	CAWSVQGKVQFF	TGTGCCTGGAGTGTACAGGGTAAGGTGCAGTTCTTC
.	TRBV29-1	.	TRBJ1-2	CSVPLGAYGYTF	TGCAGCGTCCCGTTGGGGGCCTATGGCTACACCTTC
.	TRBV11-2	.	TRBJ2-3	CASSLARSDTQYF	TGTGCCAGCAGCTTAGCCAGGTCAGATACGCAGTATTTT
.	TRBV28	TRBD1	TRBJ1-2	CASSPSDREIRGYTF	TGTGCCAGCAGTCCCTCCGACAGGGAGATCCGTGGCTACACCTTC
.	TRBV4-2	.	TRBJ1-3	CASSQDLTVSGNTIYF	TGTGCCAGCAGCCAAGATCTCACAGTCTCTGGAAACACCATATATTTT
.	TRBV9	.	TRBJ2-1	CASSQIAGTQANEQFF	TGTGCCAGCAGCCAAATCGCTGGGACACAAGCCAATGAGCAGTTCTTC
.	TRBV19	.	TRBJ1-2	CASRASGGYYGYTF	TGTGCCAGTCGAGCATCCGGGGGATACTATGGCTACACCTTC
.	TRBV11-2	TRBD2	TRBJ2-2	CASRDTSGWTGELFF	TGTGCCAGCAGGGACACTAGCGGGTGGACCGGGGAGCTGTTTTTT
.	TRBV21-1	.	TRBJ1-2	CASSKNGPWRGGYGYTF	TGTGCCAGCAGCAAAAATGGGCCCTGGAGGGGCGGCTATGGCTACACCTTC
.	TRBV6-1	.	TRBJ2-1	CASSEGGGNEQFF	TGTGCCAGCAGTGAGGGAGGAGGCAATGAGCAGTTCTTC
.	TRBV29-1	TRBD1	TRBJ1-2	CSAKGQNYGYTF	TGCAGCGCTAAGGGACAGAACTATGGCTACACCTTC
.	TRBV14	.	TRBJ2-7	CASSLEGGKQYF	TGTGCCAGCAGCCTAGAAGGGGGAAAGCAGTACTTC
.	TRBV7-9	.	TRBJ1-2	CASSPPRGSANYGYTF	TGTGCCAGCAGCCCGCCCCGGGGTTCCGCTAACTATGGCTACACCTTC
.	TRBV5-4	.	TRBJ2-1	CASSLGRLGGRGEQFF	TGTGCCAGCAGCTTGGGGCGGTTGGGGGGACGGGGTGAGCAGTTCTTC
.	TRBV7-9	.	TRBJ2-5	CASSFPPRGRLLETQYF	TGTGCCAGCAGCTTTCCCCCCAGGGGCCGACTTCTAGAGACCCAGTACTTC